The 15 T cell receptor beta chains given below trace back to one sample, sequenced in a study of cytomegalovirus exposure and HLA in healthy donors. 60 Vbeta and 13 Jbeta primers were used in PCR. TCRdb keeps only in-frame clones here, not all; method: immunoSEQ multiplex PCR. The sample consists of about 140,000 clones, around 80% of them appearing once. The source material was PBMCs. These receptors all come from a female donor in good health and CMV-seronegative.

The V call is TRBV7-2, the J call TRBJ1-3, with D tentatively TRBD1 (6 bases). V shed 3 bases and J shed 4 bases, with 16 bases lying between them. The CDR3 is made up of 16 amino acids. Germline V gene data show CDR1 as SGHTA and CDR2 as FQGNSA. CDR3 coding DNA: TGTGCCAGCAGCTTTGGACAGCAAAGGTCCGGAAACACCATATATTTT. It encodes CASSFGQQRSGNTIYF.

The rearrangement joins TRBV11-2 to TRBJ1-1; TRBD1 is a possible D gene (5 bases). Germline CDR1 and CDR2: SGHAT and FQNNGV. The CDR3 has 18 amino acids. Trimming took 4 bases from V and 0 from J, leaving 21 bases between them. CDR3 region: CASSYRSRGWGVNTEAFF. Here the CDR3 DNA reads TGTGCCAGCAGCTATAGATCCCGGGGGTGGGGAGTGAACACTGAAGCTTTCTTT.

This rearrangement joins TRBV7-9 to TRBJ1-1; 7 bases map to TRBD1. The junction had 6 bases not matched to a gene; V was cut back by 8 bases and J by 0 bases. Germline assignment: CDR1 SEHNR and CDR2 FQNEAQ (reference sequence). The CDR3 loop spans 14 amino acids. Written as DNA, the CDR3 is TGTGCCAGCCTCGAGCAGGGGGTGAACACTGAAGCTTTCTTT. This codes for CASLEQGVNTEAFF.

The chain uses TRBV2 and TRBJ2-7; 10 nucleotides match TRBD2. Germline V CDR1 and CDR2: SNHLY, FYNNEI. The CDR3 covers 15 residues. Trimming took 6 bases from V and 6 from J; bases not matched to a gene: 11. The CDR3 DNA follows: TGTGCCAGCAGCCCCCCAGCGGGAGGGTCGCGCGAGCAGTACTTC. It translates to CASSPPAGGSREQYF.

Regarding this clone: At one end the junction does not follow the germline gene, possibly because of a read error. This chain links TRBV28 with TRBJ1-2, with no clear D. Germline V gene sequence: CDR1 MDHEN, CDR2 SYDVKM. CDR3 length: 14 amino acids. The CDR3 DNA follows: TGTGCCAGCAGTTCAACGGGTGGGTACTATGGCTACGCCTTC. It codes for CASSSTGGYYGYAF.

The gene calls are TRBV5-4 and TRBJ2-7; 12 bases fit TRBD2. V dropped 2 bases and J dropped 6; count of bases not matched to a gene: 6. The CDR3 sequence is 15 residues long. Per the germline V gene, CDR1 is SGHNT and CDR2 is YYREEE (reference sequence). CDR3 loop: CASSFWLAGGREQYF. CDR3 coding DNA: TGTGCCAGCAGCTTCTGGCTAGCGGGAGGGCGCGAGCAGTACTTC.

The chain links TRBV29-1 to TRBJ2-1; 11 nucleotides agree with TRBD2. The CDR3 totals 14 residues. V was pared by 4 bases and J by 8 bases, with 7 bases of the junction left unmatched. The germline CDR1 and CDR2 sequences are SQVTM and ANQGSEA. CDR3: CSVASGRMYDEQFF. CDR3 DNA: TGCAGCGTTGCTAGCGGGAGGATGTACGATGAGCAGTTCTTC.

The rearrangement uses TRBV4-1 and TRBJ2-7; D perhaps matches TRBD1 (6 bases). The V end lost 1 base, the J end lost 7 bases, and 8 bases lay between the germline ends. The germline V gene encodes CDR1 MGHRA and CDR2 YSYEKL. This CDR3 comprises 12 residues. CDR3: CASSQAQGEQYF. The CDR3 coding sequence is TGCGCCAGCAGCCAAGCACAGGGTGAGCAGTACTTC.

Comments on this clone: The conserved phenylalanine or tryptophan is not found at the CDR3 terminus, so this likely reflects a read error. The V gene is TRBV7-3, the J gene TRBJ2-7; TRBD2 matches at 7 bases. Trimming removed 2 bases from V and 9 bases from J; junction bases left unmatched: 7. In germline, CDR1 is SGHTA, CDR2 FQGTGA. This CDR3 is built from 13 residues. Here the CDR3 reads CASSLSGTGGQYL. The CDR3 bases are TGTGCCAGCAGCTTATCTGGTACGGGAGGGCAGTACCTC.

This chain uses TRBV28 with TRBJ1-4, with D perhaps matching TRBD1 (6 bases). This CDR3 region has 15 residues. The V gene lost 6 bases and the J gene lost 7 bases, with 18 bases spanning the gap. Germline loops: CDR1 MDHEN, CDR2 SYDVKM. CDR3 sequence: CASSRSQGGGEKLFF. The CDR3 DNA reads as TGTGCCAGCAGCAGATCACAGGGTGGGGGTGAAAAACTGTTTTTT.

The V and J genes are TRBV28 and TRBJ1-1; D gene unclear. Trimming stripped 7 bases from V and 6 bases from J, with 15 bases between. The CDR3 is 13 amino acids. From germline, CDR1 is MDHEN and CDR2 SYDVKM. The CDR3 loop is CASTPKVRSEAFF. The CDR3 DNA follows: TGTGCCAGCACCCCGAAGGTCAGGTCTGAAGCTTTCTTT.

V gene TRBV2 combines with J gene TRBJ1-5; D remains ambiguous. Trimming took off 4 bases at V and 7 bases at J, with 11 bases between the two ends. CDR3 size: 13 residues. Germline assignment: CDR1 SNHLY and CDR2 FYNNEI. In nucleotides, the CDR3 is TGTGCCAGCAGTGCTGGGAGAAGCCAGCCCCAGCATTTT. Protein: CASSAGRSQPQHF.

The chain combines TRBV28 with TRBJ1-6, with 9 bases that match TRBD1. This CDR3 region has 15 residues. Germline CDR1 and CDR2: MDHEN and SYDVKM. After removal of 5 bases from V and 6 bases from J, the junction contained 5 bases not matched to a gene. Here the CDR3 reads CASSPGQGSNSPLHF. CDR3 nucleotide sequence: TGTGCCAGCAGTCCGGGACAGGGTAGTAATTCACCCCTCCACTTT.

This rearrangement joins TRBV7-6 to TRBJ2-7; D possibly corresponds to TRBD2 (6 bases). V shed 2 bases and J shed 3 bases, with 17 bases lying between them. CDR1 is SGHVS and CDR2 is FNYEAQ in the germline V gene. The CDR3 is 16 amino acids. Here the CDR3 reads CASSLIAGGQVYEQYF. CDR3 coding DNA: TGTGCCAGCAGCTTAATAGCAGGAGGGCAGGTCTACGAGCAGTACTTC.

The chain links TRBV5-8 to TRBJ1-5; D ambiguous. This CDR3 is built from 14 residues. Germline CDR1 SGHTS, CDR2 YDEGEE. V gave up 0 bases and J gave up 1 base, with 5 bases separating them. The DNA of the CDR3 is TGTGCCAGCAGCTTGGGCGCGAGCAATCAGCCCCAGCATTTT. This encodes CASSLGASNQPQHF.